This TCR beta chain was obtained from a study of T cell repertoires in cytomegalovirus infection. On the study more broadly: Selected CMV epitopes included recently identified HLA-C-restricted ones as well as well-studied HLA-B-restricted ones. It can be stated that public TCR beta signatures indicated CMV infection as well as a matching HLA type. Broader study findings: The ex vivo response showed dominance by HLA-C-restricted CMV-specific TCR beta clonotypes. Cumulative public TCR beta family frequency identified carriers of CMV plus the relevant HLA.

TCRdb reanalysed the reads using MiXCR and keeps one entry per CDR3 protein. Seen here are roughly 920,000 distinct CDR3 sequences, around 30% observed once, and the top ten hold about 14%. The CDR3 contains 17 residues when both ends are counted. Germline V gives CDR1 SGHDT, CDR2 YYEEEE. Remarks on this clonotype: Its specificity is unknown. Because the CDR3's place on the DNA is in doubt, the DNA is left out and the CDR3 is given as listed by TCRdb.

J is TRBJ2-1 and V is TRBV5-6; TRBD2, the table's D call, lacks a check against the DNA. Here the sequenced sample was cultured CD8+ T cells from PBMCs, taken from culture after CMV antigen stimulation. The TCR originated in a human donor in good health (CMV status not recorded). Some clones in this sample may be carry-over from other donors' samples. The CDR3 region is CASSFGQGGLAGGEQFF.